The 10 T cell receptor beta chains below all came from one sample that was sequenced in a study of blood T cell repertoires in COVID-19. Produced via immunoSEQ multiplex PCR; TCRdb's table is partial and in-frame only. The repertoire includes roughly 250,000 clones, 70% to 75% of them detected once, and approximately 3.2% sits in the top ten. Sequences were obtained from peripheral blood. Source of these receptors: a woman older than 75 with acute or convalescent COVID-19.

In its sample, this clone was seen once. V gene TRBV5-1 combines with J gene TRBJ2-1; D possibly corresponds to TRBD2 (6 bases). The V end was cut by 7 bases, the J end by 5 bases, with 13 bases between. The length of the CDR3 is 13 residues. Germline CDR1 SGHRS, CDR2 YFSETQ. In DNA, the CDR3 is TGCGCCAGCGCGGGGCAGGTGGACAATGAGCAGTTCTTC. Protein sequence: CASAGQVDNEQFF.

The chain has TRBV3-1 (or the pseudogene TRBV3-2) and TRBJ2-1; 8 nucleotides match TRBD1. The CDR3 is made up of 18 amino acids. Germline V gene sequence: CDR1 LGHDT, CDR2 YNNKEL (reference sequence). The ends lost 1 base at V and 7 bases at J; junction bases unmatched: 15. In nucleotides, the CDR3 is TGTGCCAGCAGCCAAGCACCAGGAACCGGACAGGGTGGAAATGAGCAGTTCTTC. Protein: CASSQAPGTGQGGNEQFF.

This clone was detected many times. Other DNA sequences within the sample encode an identical CDR3. The chain combines TRBV6-5 with TRBJ2-1, with 7 nucleotides matching TRBD2. After removal of 0 bases from V and 8 bases from J, the junction contained 1 base not matched to a gene. Germline V gives CDR1 MNHEY, CDR2 SVGAGI. The CDR3 is made up of 13 amino acids. CDR3 nucleotide sequence: TGTGCCAGCAGTTACTCGAGCGGGGATGAGCAGTTCTTC. Translating gives CASSYSSGDEQFF.

This clone occurred a few times. The chain recombines TRBV3-1 (or the pseudogene TRBV3-2) with TRBJ2-1; 8 bases are a match to TRBD2. The CDR3 loop spans 15 amino acids. The germline CDR1 and CDR2 sequences are LGHDT and YNNKEL (reference sequence). V lost 6 bases and J lost 5; bases outside the gene matches: 9. This CDR3 reads CASRPRGGGDNEQFF. The DNA of the CDR3 is TGTGCCAGCAGGCCCCGGGGGGGCGGGGACAATGAGCAGTTCTTC.

The chain has TRBV10-3 and TRBJ2-5; TRBD2 aligns across 9 bases. In germline, CDR1 is ENHRY, CDR2 SYGVKD. After removal of 10 bases from V and 3 bases from J, the junction contained 12 bases not matched to a gene. This CDR3 comprises 15 residues. CDR3 residues: CATLRGGRAEETQYF. CDR3 DNA sequence: TGTGCCACCCTCAGGGGCGGGAGGGCCGAAGAGACCCAGTACTTC.

The J gene is TRBJ1-2, the V gene TRBV25-1; 7 nucleotides align to TRBD1. CDR1 is MGHDK, CDR2 SYGVNS, per germline. V shed 11 bases, J shed 7 bases, and the junction held 10 bases outside the gene matches. The CDR3 totals 12 residues. This CDR3 is CASLEGGGGYTF. The CDR3 nucleotides read TGTGCCTCCTTGGAAGGGGGCGGTGGCTACACCTTC.

V usage is TRBV4-2 and J usage is TRBJ1-5; tentatively, D is TRBD1 (5 bases). Trimming cost V 2 bases and J 3 bases, with 14 bases left between them. This CDR3 comprises 16 residues. Per germline, CDR1 LGHNA and CDR2 YNFKEQ. The CDR3 is CASSQSGAGVNQPQHF. The CDR3 DNA sequence: TGTGCCAGCAGCCAAAGTGGGGCCGGTGTCAATCAGCCCCAGCATTTT.

This clone has a handful of counts. The chain employs TRBV10-3 and TRBJ1-5, with D perhaps TRBD1 (6 bases). Germline V lookup: CDR1 ENHRY, CDR2 SYGVKD. The CDR3 loop spans 14 amino acids. V lost 1 base and J lost 4, with 8 bases in between. The CDR3 region has the DNA TGTGCCATCAGTGAGTTGGGGACAAATCAGCCCCAGCATTTT. Its translation: CAISELGTNQPQHF.

The CDR3 here is CASRSDRDYYGYTF. In nucleotides, the CDR3 is TGTGCCAGCAGATCGGACAGGGACTACTATGGCTACACCTTC. The chain joins TRBV7-9 to TRBJ1-2; TRBD1 matches at 8 bases. CDR3 length: 14 amino acids. Germline CDR1 SEHNR, CDR2 FQNEAQ (reference sequence). The V gene end was trimmed by 6 bases and the J gene end by 3 bases; junction bases not matched to a gene: 6.

This clone was seen only a few times. In DNA, the CDR3 is TGCGCCACCGGAGGGACAGGCGGGAATCAGCCCCAGCATTTT. It specifies CATGGTGGNQPQHF. This chain uses TRBV10-2 with TRBJ1-5; 8 nucleotides line up with TRBD1. J was trimmed by 4 bases and V by 10 bases; bases with no gene match: 9. The CDR3 length is 14 residues. Per the germline V gene, CDR1 is WSHSY and CDR2 is SAAADI.